The entry below describes one T cell receptor (beta chain). With 4 bases removed from V and 2 bases from J, the gap between germline ends came to 14 bases. Germline loops: CDR1 SGHAT, CDR2 FQNNGV. The CDR3 loop spans 16 amino acids. The record originates from a study of cytomegalovirus exposure and HLA in healthy donors. The study ran its PCR with 60 Vbeta and 13 Jbeta primers. TCRdb keeps only in-frame clones here, not all; method: immunoSEQ multiplex PCR. The data show about 120,000 clones, approximately 70% seen once. The sequence came from a middle-aged woman in good health and CMV-seropositive. The sequenced sample was PBMCs. The chain employs TRBV11-2 and TRBJ2-2; D is perhaps TRBD2 (5 bases). This chain's CDR3 is CASSSMDFRNTGELFF. CDR3 coding DNA: TGTGCCAGCAGCTCTATGGACTTCCGAAACACCGGGGAGCTGTTTTTT.